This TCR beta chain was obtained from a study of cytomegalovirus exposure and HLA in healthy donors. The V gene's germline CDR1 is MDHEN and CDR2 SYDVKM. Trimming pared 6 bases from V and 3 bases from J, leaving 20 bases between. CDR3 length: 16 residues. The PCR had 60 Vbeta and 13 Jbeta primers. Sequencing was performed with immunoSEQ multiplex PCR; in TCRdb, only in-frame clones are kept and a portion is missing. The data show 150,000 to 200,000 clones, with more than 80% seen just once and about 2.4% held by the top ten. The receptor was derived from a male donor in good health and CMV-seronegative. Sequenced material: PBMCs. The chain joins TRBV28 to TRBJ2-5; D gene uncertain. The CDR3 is CASRDNVEAKEETQYF. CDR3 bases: TGTGCCAGCAGAGACAACGTAGAAGCAAAAGAAGAGACCCAGTACTTC.